This TCR beta chain came from a study of blood T cell repertoires in COVID-19. Overall study context: Sites across the United States, Italy and Spain contributed samples from acute and convalescent COVID-19. PBMCs, B-cell-depleted T cells, or T cells were the source of the cDNA or gDNA that made up the material.

Original methodology: Counts of nucleated cells, estimated from reference gene primer amplification, were obtained. Clones were read by immunoSEQ multiplex PCR, and TCRdb kept only the in-frame ones, dropping some. Clone size and V and J calls were adopted from that table, with D and trimming inferred from the DNA. This table holds fewer than 300,000 clones, 83% found once. The J segment lost 0 bases and the V segment lost 4 bases, leaving 14 bases of the junction unmatched. CDR1 and CDR2 from the germline V gene are MGHRA and YSYEKL. The CDR3 has 20 residues. The receptor was derived from a woman aged 45-59 years who had recovered from COVID-19. Sequenced sample: peripheral blood. V and J are TRBV4-1 and TRBJ2-1, with TRBD2 identical over 11 bases. The CDR3, as DNA: TGCGCCAGCAGCCGGCCCTTGGGACTAGCGGTCTTAAGCTCCTACAATGAGCAGTTCTTC. Its protein is CASSRPLGLAVLSSYNEQFF.